A single sample gave rise to the 29 T cell receptor beta chains below, sequenced in a study of shared clonotypes between healthy human individuals (dated by TCRdb to the early 2020s). Library preparation employed the immunoSEQ multiplex PCR assay. This immuneACCESS table, as held by TCRdb, lists in-frame sequences with V and J called but not all clones. Of the missing ones, under half trace to an unresolved V gene in checked studies; the others have no known cause. The sample table shows 950,000 to 1,100,000 clones, and about 77% are seen once. The ten largest make up approximately 1.5% of the sample. The sequenced sample consisted of memory CD4+ T cells sorted from blood. The cell subset or site label, as the study defines it: CD45RA-negative fraction. The receptors were sampled from a man aged 18 to 30 in good health.

This chain links TRBV2 with TRBJ2-5; D is possibly TRBD2 (6 bases). CDR3 size: 16 residues. With 5 bases removed from V and 3 bases from J, the gap between germline ends came to 19 bases. Germline CDR1 SNHLY, CDR2 FYNNEI. Here the CDR3 reads CASSLGARGGKETQYF. In nucleotides, the CDR3 is TGTGCCAGCAGTCTAGGTGCCCGTGGCGGGAAAGAGACCCAGTACTTC.

V is TRBV6-6 and J is TRBJ1-1, with 9 bases identical to TRBD1. Germline loops: CDR1 MNHNY, CDR2 SVGAGI (reference sequence). The ends lost 10 bases at V and 1 base at J; junction bases unmatched: 10. There are 15 residues in the CDR3. For the CDR3, the DNA is TGTGCCACCTTTACAGGGGGCCGGACGAACACTGAAGCTTTCTTT. It encodes CATFTGGRTNTEAFF.

The chain has TRBV9 and TRBJ2-1; 11 positions match TRBD2. Germline CDR1 and CDR2: SGDLS and YYNGEE. CDR3 length: 15 amino acids. V was clipped by 1 base and J by 9 bases; unmatched bases: 6. CDR3 amino acids: CASSVYSTSGIEQFF. As DNA, the CDR3 is TGTGCCAGCAGCGTATACTCGACTAGCGGGATTGAGCAGTTCTTC.

The CDR3 loop is CASSKGDLNTGELFF. The CDR3 bases are TGTGCCAGTAGTAAGGGGGACCTGAACACCGGGGAGCTGTTTTTT. The rearrangement joins TRBV19 to TRBJ2-2, with a tentative D call TRBD1 (6 bases). Germline lookup yields CDR1 LNHDA and CDR2 SQIVND (reference sequence). V dropped 4 bases and J dropped 1 base, with 10 bases sitting between them. The CDR3 extends over 15 amino acids. Full variable domain (remainder filled in from reference TRBV19 and TRBJ2-2): DGGITQSPKYLFRKEGQNVTLSCEQNLNHDAMYWYRQDPGQGLRLIYYSQIVNDFQKGDIAEGYSVSREKKESFPLTVTSAQKNPTAFYLCASSKGDLNTGELFFGEGSRLTVL.

The genes are TRBV5-1 and TRBJ2-1; D may correspond to TRBD1 or TRBD2 (5 bases each). Germline CDR1 SGHRS, CDR2 YFSETQ. Trimming took off 2 bases at V and 5 bases at J, with 14 bases between the two ends. CDR3 length: 15 residues. CDR3 bases: TGCGCCAGCAGCTTCCTAGGGGACGCTAACAATGAGCAGTTCTTC. As protein: CASSFLGDANNEQFF.

This chain connects TRBV7-3 to TRBJ2-1; D is unclear. Germline V gene sequence: CDR1 SGHTA, CDR2 FQGTGA. V lost 2 bases and J lost 5, with 13 bases in between. The CDR3 totals 15 residues. DNA for the CDR3: TGTGCCAGCAGCTTAGAGATGGGCAAAAACAATGAGCAGTTCTTC. Its translation is CASSLEMGKNNEQFF.

The chain couples TRBV29-1 to TRBJ2-3, with D perhaps TRBD1 (6 bases). CDR3 length equals 11 residues. The ends were cut back, 8 bases at V and 4 bases at J, with 10 bases in the middle. Germline lookup yields CDR1 SQVTM and CDR2 ANQGSEA. Here the CDR3 DNA reads TGCAGCCTTGGGACACCAGATACGCAGTATTTT. It yields the protein CSLGTPDTQYF.

The gene calls are TRBV2 and TRBJ2-7; 9 bases line up with TRBD2. This CDR3 has 13 amino acids. The V gene's germline CDR1 is SNHLY and CDR2 FYNNEI. With V trimmed by 7 bases and J by 4 bases, 5 bases remained unmatched. The CDR3 bases are TGTGCCAGCAAGGGACTAGCCTTATACGAGCAGTACTTC. This codes for CASKGLALYEQYF.

About this clone: A much bigger clone sits one base away, suggesting this may be a read error. This chain uses TRBV7-8 with TRBJ2-3; 10 bases match TRBD2. This CDR3 spans 16 amino acids. The germline gives CDR1 SGHVS, CDR2 FQNEAQ. DNA for the CDR3: TGTGCCAGCGGCTTAAGGACTAGCGGTCCAGTCGGTACGCAGTATTTT. Translated, it gives CASGLRTSGPVGTQYF.

This clone showed up just once. V gene TRBV10-3 combines with J gene TRBJ2-5; D might be TRBD1 or TRBD2, each matching 6 bases. The V end was cut by 3 bases, the J end by 1 base, with 12 bases between. This CDR3 region has 15 residues. CDR1 and CDR2 (germline): ENHRY, SYGVKD. DNA for the CDR3: TGTGCCATCAGTGACGAGGGGGGCTCCCAAGAGACCCAGTACTTC. The encoded protein is CAISDEGGSQETQYF.

About this clone: Other nucleotide sequences in the sample specify the same CDR3. This rearrangement joins TRBV5-1 to TRBJ2-3, with D possibly being TRBD1 (5 bases). This CDR3 spans 14 amino acids. V was cut by 4 bases and J by 1 base, with 10 bases left in between. Per the germline V gene, CDR1 is SGHRS and CDR2 is YFSETQ. The CDR3: CASSLQGGTDTQYF. The CDR3 nucleotides are TGCGCCAGCAGCCTTCAGGGTGGCACAGATACGCAGTATTTT.

The V call is TRBV10-3, the J call TRBJ1-1, with unresolved D. This CDR3 region has 12 residues. Per germline, CDR1 ENHRY and CDR2 SYGVKD. V lost 6 bases to trimming and J lost 0 bases, with 5 bases between them. The CDR3: CAIRGMNTEAFF. The CDR3 region has the DNA TGTGCCATCAGGGGGATGAACACTGAAGCTTTCTTT.

The genes are TRBV30 and TRBJ2-1; D uncertain. CDR1 and CDR2 from the germline V gene are GTSNPN and SVGIG (reference sequence). V lost 2 bases to trimming and J lost 0 bases, with 5 bases between them. The CDR3 is 13 residues long. The CDR3: CAWSIDSYNEQFF. The CDR3 DNA is TGTGCCTGGAGTATTGACTCCTACAATGAGCAGTTCTTC.

The chain joins TRBV5-1 to TRBJ1-2; weak D call: TRBD1 (5 bases). The V end lost 0 bases, the J end lost 4 bases, and 13 bases lay between the germline ends. CDR1 and CDR2 (germline): SGHRS, YFSETQ. This CDR3 has 15 residues. The DNA of the CDR3 is TGCGCCAGCAGCTTGGGTTTGCCAGGGACCTATGGCTACACCTTC. Protein: CASSLGLPGTYGYTF.

The rearrangement links TRBV28 to TRBJ2-7; 11 bases line up with TRBD2. There are 13 residues in the CDR3. Looked up from germline, CDR1 is MDHEN and CDR2 is SYDVKM. V dropped 7 bases and J dropped 3; count of bases not matched to a gene: 2. Here the CDR3 reads CASKTSGDYEQYF. Here the CDR3 DNA reads TGTGCCAGCAAGACTAGCGGGGACTACGAGCAGTACTTC. The complete variable domain, with remaining parts taken from reference TRBV28 and TRBJ2-7, reads DVKVTQSSRYLVKRTGEKVFLECVQDMDHENMFWYRQDPGLGLRLIYFSYDVKMKEKGDIPEGYSVSREKKERFSLILESASTNQTSMYLCASKTSGDYEQYFGPGTRLTVT.

This CDR3 reads CASSAGQSMETQYF. CDR3 nucleotide sequence: TGTGCCAGCAGCGCCGGACAGAGTATGGAGACCCAGTACTTC. The chain employs TRBV9 and TRBJ2-5; D possibly corresponds to TRBD1 (6 bases). V was trimmed by 3 bases and J by 5 bases, leaving 14 bases between them. CDR1 SGDLS and CDR2 YYNGEE come from the germline V gene. This CDR3 region has 14 residues. Using reference TRBV9 and TRBJ2-5 for the parts outside the CDR3, the full variable domain is DSGVTQTPKHLITATGQRVTLRCSPRSGDLSVYWYQQSLDQGLQFLIQYYNGEERAKGNILERFSAQQFPDLHSELNLSSLELGDSALYFCASSAGQSMETQYFGPGTRLLVL.

The V call is TRBV5-1, the J call TRBJ1-3, with D perhaps matching TRBD1 (6 bases). Germline CDR1 reads SGHRS; CDR2 reads YFSETQ. The CDR3 spans 14 residues. The ends were cut back, 4 bases at V and 4 bases at J, with 12 bases in the middle. DNA of the CDR3: TGCGCCAGCAGCCATACAGGGAGCGGAAACACCATATATTTT. Amino acids: CASSHTGSGNTIYF. The complete variable domain, with remaining parts taken from reference TRBV5-1 and TRBJ1-3, reads KAGVTQTPRYLIKTRGQQVTLSCSPISGHRSVSWYQQTPGQGLQFLFEYFSETQRNKGNFPGRFSGRQFSNSRSEMNVSTLELGDSALYLCASSHTGSGNTIYFGEGSWLTVV.

The chain carries TRBV10-1 and TRBJ2-2; 7 bases fit TRBD1. Germline trimming cut 9 bases from V and 3 bases from J; bases unmatched to any gene: 16. The germline V gene has CDR1 WNHNN and CDR2 SYGVQD (reference sequence). The CDR3 spans 17 residues. The DNA of the CDR3 is TGCGCCAGGTTCGATTTAGGGGGCGAGAAGGACACCGGGGAGCTGTTTTTT. Translated: CARFDLGGEKDTGELFF.

This clone was seen only once. J is TRBJ2-1 and V is TRBV9; 8 bases line up with TRBD2. This CDR3 is 14 amino acids long. Germline-derived CDR1 and CDR2 are SGDLS and YYNGEE. With V trimmed by 2 bases and J by 2 bases, 0 bases remained unmatched. The CDR3 sequence: CASSVSGTYNEQFF. The CDR3 nucleotides are TGTGCCAGCAGCGTTAGCGGGACCTACAATGAGCAGTTCTTC.

The chain couples TRBV4-3 to TRBJ1-2; D might be TRBD1 (6 bases). Per germline, CDR1 LGHNA and CDR2 YSLEER. This CDR3 comprises 15 residues. V lost 1 base, J lost 4 bases, and 13 bases lay in between. CDR3 in DNA: TGCGCCAGCAGCCAAGTTACAGGGATAGCCTATGGCTACACCTTC. As protein: CASSQVTGIAYGYTF.

The chain uses TRBV18 and TRBJ1-4; D unclear. Germline CDR1 KGHSH, CDR2 LQKENI. This CDR3 comprises 14 residues. V was clipped by 3 bases and J by 3 bases, with 8 bases between them. In DNA form, the CDR3 reads TGTGCCAGCTCACCTTTGGCGGCTAATGAAAAACTGTTTTTT. Its translation is CASSPLAANEKLFF.

This clone was observed a few times. This CDR3 is CASSLAAGKGWHYGYTF. CDR3 sequence (DNA): TGCGCCAGCAGCTTGGCGGCAGGGAAGGGCTGGCACTATGGCTACACCTTC. The chain uses TRBV5-1 and TRBJ1-2; weak D call: TRBD1 (5 bases). Looked up from germline, CDR1 is SGHRS and CDR2 is YFSETQ. This CDR3 has 17 amino acids. V was clipped by 0 bases and J by 3 bases, with 18 bases between them.

The V and J genes are TRBV7-3 and TRBJ2-1, with 10 bases fitting TRBD2. The CDR3 has 17 amino acids. Germline V gives CDR1 SGHTA, CDR2 FQGTGA. After removal of 0 bases from V and 6 bases from J, the junction contained 8 bases not matched to a gene. Written as DNA, the CDR3 is TGTGCCAGCAGCTTAACGGGTCTCCTAGCGGGGGTCAATGAGCAGTTCTTC. This codes for CASSLTGLLAGVNEQFF. Full variable domain (remainder filled in from reference TRBV7-3 and TRBJ2-1): GAGVSQTPSNKVTEKGKYVELRCDPISGHTALYWYRQSLGQGPEFLIYFQGTGAADDSGLPNDRFFAVRPEGSVSTLKIQRTERGDSAVYLCASSLTGLLAGVNEQFFGPGTRLTVL.

The chain has TRBV15 and TRBJ1-3, with a weak D call TRBD1 (5 bases). Deletions cut 0 bases from V and 2 bases from J, with 8 bases between. The CDR3 consists of 15 residues. CDR1 is LNHNV, CDR2 YYDKDF, per germline (reference sequence). CDR3 coding DNA: TGTGCCACCAGCAGAGATAGGGGAACTGGAAACACCATATATTTT. Residues: CATSRDRGTGNTIYF.

There are a few counts of this clone. The same CDR3 arises from other DNA sequences in this sample as well. V is TRBV5-1 and J is TRBJ2-3; 11 nucleotides agree with TRBD2. This CDR3 contains 15 residues. After removal of 2 bases from V and 3 bases from J, the junction contained 2 bases not matched to a gene. The V gene's germline CDR1 is SGHRS and CDR2 YFSETQ. In DNA, the CDR3 is TGCGCCAGCAGCTTTAGCGGGAGGGGAACAGATACGCAGTATTTT. Translated: CASSFSGRGTDTQYF.

This clone occurred a few times. V and J are TRBV7-2 and TRBJ2-7; 10 nucleotides match TRBD1. The V and J ends lost 1 base and 3 bases, in that order; junction bases with no gene match: 6. Germline loops: CDR1 SGHTA, CDR2 FQGNSA. This CDR3 contains 16 residues. As DNA, the CDR3 is TGTGCCAGCAGCTTAGTAGGGACAGGGGAATACTACGAGCAGTACTTC. This codes for CASSLVGTGEYYEQYF.

This clone occurred many times. The chain uses TRBV5-6 and TRBJ2-5; D is perhaps TRBD2 (6 bases). Germline assignment: CDR1 SGHDT and CDR2 YYEEEE. The CDR3 contains 16 residues. V lost 1 base and J lost 2, with 15 bases in between. The CDR3 DNA reads TGTGCCAGCAGCTTGTTCCCCATTGGGGGGCAAGAGACCCAGTACTTC. It specifies CASSLFPIGGQETQYF. The whole variable domain, remainder taken from reference TRBV5-6 and TRBJ2-5, is DAGVTQSPTHLIKTRGQQVTLRCSPKSGHDTVSWYQQALGQGPQFIFQYYEEEERQRGNFPDRFSGHQFPNYSSELNVNALLLGDSALYLCASSLFPIGGQETQYFGPGTRLLVL.

This sequence joins TRBV7-2 and TRBJ2-5; possible D gene TRBD1, 5 bases. Germline V gives CDR1 SGHTA, CDR2 FQGNSA. CDR3 length: 13 amino acids. Trimming took 4 bases from V and 0 from J, leaving 6 bases between them. CDR3 sequence: CASSSDNQETQYF. CDR3 sequence (DNA): TGTGCCAGCAGCTCGGACAACCAAGAGACCCAGTACTTC. Variable domain in full (rest from reference TRBV7-2 and TRBJ2-5): GAGVSQSPSNKVTEKGKDVELRCDPISGHTALYWYRQSLGQGLEFLIYFQGNSAPDKSGLPSDRFSAERTGGSVSTLTIQRTQQEDSAVYLCASSSDNQETQYFGPGTRLLVL.

V and J are TRBV18 and TRBJ2-6; D remains ambiguous. CDR3 length: 14 amino acids. Germline V lookup: CDR1 KGHSH, CDR2 LQKENI. V lost 4 bases, J lost 10 bases, and 14 bases lay in between. The CDR3 DNA follows: TGTGCCAGCTCACAGGGTGCCGGTGGAAACGTCCTGACTTTC. This codes for CASSQGAGGNVLTF.